Following are 10 T cell receptor beta chains from one sample sequenced in a study of Ad26.COV2.S vaccination and SARS-CoV-2 variants. Profiled with immunoSEQ multiplex PCR; TCRdb holds only in-frame clones, not every one. The sample lists some 250,000 clones, 88% occurring once. Regarding treatment: some 20 received Ad26.COV2.S at low or high dose, single or two shots; five or six received placebo; per-sample allocation not given. It was on day 63 after the first vaccine or placebo injection that samples were taken. The sequencing here drew on peripheral blood, taken in a trial of Ad26.COV2.S vaccine versus placebo. The receptors derive from a person between 18 and 60 years old who received the Ad26.COV2.S COVID-19 vaccine or a placebo.

This chain uses TRBV7-3 with TRBJ1-2; the D gene is possibly TRBD1 (5 bases). The CDR3 has 13 amino acids. Germline CDR1 SGHTA, CDR2 FQGTGA. The V end lost 2 bases, the J end lost 8 bases, and 12 bases lay between the germline ends. CDR3 DNA sequence: TGTGCCAGCAGCTTAGGAGGGACGTCGGGCTACACCTTC. As protein: CASSLGGTSGYTF.

This chain links TRBV5-1 with TRBJ2-3; D uncertain. The CDR3 length is 12 residues. V was pared by 3 bases and J by 3 bases, with 5 bases between. CDR1 is SGHRS and CDR2 is YFSETQ in the germline V gene. The CDR3 region has the DNA TGCGCCAGCAGCTCCGGAACAGATACGCAGTATTTT. Its translation is CASSSGTDTQYF.

Note on this clone: Germline and junction disagree at one end, which may indicate a read error. The rearrangement joins TRBV7-7 to TRBJ2-3, with D possibly being TRBD2 (6 bases). This CDR3 region has 15 residues. Looked up from germline, CDR1 is SSHAT and CDR2 is FNYEAQ (reference sequence). CDR3 nucleotide sequence: TGTGCTAGCAGCTCCAGACTAGGCGGGGCAGATACGCAGTATTTT. Protein: CASSSRLGGADTQYF.

This chain links TRBV4-2 with TRBJ2-5, with D unresolved. Per germline, CDR1 LGHNA and CDR2 YNFKEQ. The ends were cut back, 0 bases at V and 6 bases at J, with 11 bases in the middle. CDR3 length: 14 residues. The CDR3 sequence is CASSQEQSLKTQYF. The CDR3 DNA reads TGTGCCAGCAGCCAAGAACAGAGTTTAAAGACCCAGTACTTC.

This clone was recorded once. The CDR3 DNA sequence: TGTGCCAGTAGTACATCTAGCAGTTACAATGAGCAGTTCTTC. As protein: CASSTSSSYNEQFF. The chain couples TRBV19 to TRBJ2-1, with a possible D match to TRBD2 (5 bases). The germline gives CDR1 LNHDA, CDR2 SQIVND (reference sequence). CDR3 length: 14 amino acids. Trimming removed 4 bases from V and 4 bases from J, with 11 bases in between.

The gene calls are TRBV6-2 or TRBV6-3 and TRBJ2-1, with no clear D. The CDR3 has 15 residues. Germline-derived CDR1 and CDR2 are MNHEY and SVGEGT. V was clipped by 0 bases and J by 7 bases, with 13 bases between them. CDR3 nucleotides: TGTGCCAGCAGTTACTCGAGTCTCACTGGGAATGAGCAGTTCTTC. Translated: CASSYSSLTGNEQFF.

The chain joins TRBV7-8 to TRBJ1-1; 7 nucleotides align to TRBD1. CDR3 length: 15 amino acids. CDR1 is SGHVS and CDR2 is FQNEAQ in the germline V gene. V trimming: 5 bases; J trimming: 1 base; junction bases outside the gene matches: 7. Here the CDR3 DNA reads TGTGCCAGCAGCATTTGGGGACAGACGAACACTGAAGCTTTCTTT. Protein: CASSIWGQTNTEAFF.

The CDR3 coding sequence is TGTGCCAGCAGCATCGACAGAACACCCGGGGAGCTGTTTTTT. It yields the protein CASSIDRTPGELFF. This rearrangement joins TRBV11-3 to TRBJ2-2; D might be TRBD1 (5 bases). V lost 5 bases and J 6 bases, leaving 13 bases between the germline ends. CDR1 SGHNT and CDR2 YENEEA come from the germline V gene. This CDR3 comprises 14 residues.

The chain combines TRBV5-1 with TRBJ2-1; D unclear. V shed 2 bases and J shed 0 bases, with 12 bases lying between them. CDR3 length: 16 amino acids. Per the germline V gene, CDR1 is SGHRS and CDR2 is YFSETQ. CDR3 protein: CASSFIGDISYNEQFF. CDR3 in DNA: TGCGCCAGCAGCTTCATTGGCGATATCTCCTACAATGAGCAGTTCTTC. The variable domain in full, with the rest retrieved from reference TRBV5-1 and TRBJ2-1, is KAGVTQTPRYLIKTRGQQVTLSCSPISGHRSVSWYQQTPGQGLQFLFEYFSETQRNKGNFPGRFSGRQFSNSRSEMNVSTLELGDSALYLCASSFIGDISYNEQFFGPGTRLTVL.

The chain carries TRBV30 and TRBJ1-2; weak D call: TRBD1 (5 bases). CDR1 GTSNPN and CDR2 SVGIG come from the germline V gene (reference sequence). Trimming took off 4 bases at V and 4 bases at J, with 13 bases between the two ends. CDR3 length: 13 amino acids. For the CDR3, the DNA is TGTGCCTGGAAGACGGGGACGATCTATGGCTACACCTTC. Translation: CAWKTGTIYGYTF.